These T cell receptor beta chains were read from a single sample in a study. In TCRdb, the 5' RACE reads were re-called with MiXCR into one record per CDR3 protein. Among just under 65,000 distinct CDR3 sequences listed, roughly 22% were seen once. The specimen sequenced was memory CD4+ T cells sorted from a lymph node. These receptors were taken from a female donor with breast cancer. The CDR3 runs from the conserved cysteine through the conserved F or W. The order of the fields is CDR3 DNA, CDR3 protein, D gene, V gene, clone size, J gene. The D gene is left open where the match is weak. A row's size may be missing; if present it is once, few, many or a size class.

cdr3_nt: TGCAGTGCCCCCAGAGGACTAGCGGGGTACAATGAGCAGTTCTTC
cdr3_aa: CSAPRGLAGYNEQFF
d_call: TRBD2
v_call: TRBV20-1
clone_size: -
j_call: TRBJ2-1

cdr3_nt: TGTGCCAGCAGCCCGGGACATTCCGGTGGAAACACCATATATTTT
cdr3_aa: CASSPGHSGGNTIYF
d_call: -
v_call: TRBV7-2
clone_size: -
j_call: TRBJ1-3

cdr3_nt: TGCCGTGCTAGAGATCGGGCGGGAGGGCCCCATGAGCAGTTCTTC
cdr3_aa: CRARDRAGGPHEQFF
d_call: TRBD2
v_call: TRBV20-1
clone_size: -
j_call: TRBJ2-1

cdr3_nt: TGCAGCGCCGGAAGGGGGGTTTGGCCAAACGGTGAGCAGTTCTTC
cdr3_aa: CSAGRGVWPNGEQFF
d_call: -
v_call: TRBV29-1
clone_size: few
j_call: TRBJ2-1

cdr3_nt: TGCGCCAGCAGCTTGGGAGCAGGGGATCACAATGATCAGTTCTTC
cdr3_aa: CASSLGAGDHNDQFF
d_call: -
v_call: TRBV5-1
clone_size: -
j_call: TRBJ2-1

cdr3_nt: TGTGCCAGCAGCGTAGCTGAGCTCGGTCGGGGCCTTGAGGGGAATGAGCAGTTCTTC
cdr3_aa: CASSVAELGRGLEGNEQFF
d_call: -
v_call: TRBV9
clone_size: many
j_call: TRBJ2-1

cdr3_nt: TGCGCCAGCAGCTTGGCCGTAGGACTAGCGGGAGTAAGTGAGCAGTTCTTC
cdr3_aa: CASSLAVGLAGVSEQFF
d_call: TRBD2
v_call: TRBV5-1
clone_size: few
j_call: TRBJ2-1

cdr3_nt: TGTGCCAGCAGCCCCCAGCGCGAGGACAGCGAAGCTTTCTTT
cdr3_aa: CASSPQREDSEAFF
d_call: -
v_call: TRBV7-9
clone_size: many
j_call: TRBJ1-1

cdr3_nt: TGCGCCAGCAGCTTGTCATCAACCGGGACAGGAGAAAAACTGTTTTTT
cdr3_aa: CASSLSSTGTGEKLFF
d_call: TRBD1
v_call: TRBV5-1
clone_size: -
j_call: TRBJ1-4

cdr3_nt: TGTGCCAGCAGGTACATTAATGAAAAACTGTTTTTT
cdr3_aa: CASRYINEKLFF
d_call: -
v_call: TRBV6-2/TRBV6-3
clone_size: few
j_call: TRBJ1-4

cdr3_nt: TGTGCCAGCAGCTTACAGGGCGGGGAGGTAGATACGCAGTATTTT
cdr3_aa: CASSLQGGEVDTQYF
d_call: -
v_call: TRBV7-8
clone_size: -
j_call: TRBJ2-3

cdr3_nt: TGCAGTGCCCGAGAGATCTACGAGCAGTACTTC
cdr3_aa: CSAREIYEQYF
d_call: -
v_call: TRBV29-1
clone_size: many
j_call: TRBJ2-7

cdr3_nt: TGTGCCAGCAGCGGGGACGGGGAGGATAACTATGGCTACACCTTC
cdr3_aa: CASSGDGEDNYGYTF
d_call: -
v_call: TRBV9
clone_size: -
j_call: TRBJ1-2

cdr3_nt: TGTGCCAGCAGTGGCATCCGACGGAACCTCTATGGCTACACCTTC
cdr3_aa: CASSGIRRNLYGYTF
d_call: -
v_call: TRBV6-1
clone_size: many
j_call: TRBJ1-2

cdr3_nt: TGCGCCAGCAGCTTGGGAGCAGGGGATTACAATGAGCAGTTCTTC
cdr3_aa: CASSLGAGDYNEQFF
d_call: -
v_call: TRBV5-1
clone_size: many
j_call: TRBJ2-1

cdr3_nt: TGTGCCAGTAGTCCATCGGACAGATCCTACGAGCAGTACTTC
cdr3_aa: CASSPSDRSYEQYF
d_call: -
v_call: TRBV19
clone_size: few
j_call: TRBJ2-7

cdr3_nt: TGCAGCGTTGAAGCGGGAGGAGGCACAGATACGCAGTATTTT
cdr3_aa: CSVEAGGGTDTQYF
d_call: TRBD2
v_call: TRBV29-1
clone_size: many
j_call: TRBJ2-3

cdr3_nt: TGTGCCAGCATCCGGGGTCACTCTGGGGCCAACGTCCTGACTTTC
cdr3_aa: CASIRGHSGANVLTF
d_call: -
v_call: TRBV6-2/TRBV6-3
clone_size: many
j_call: TRBJ2-6

cdr3_nt: TGTGCCAGCAGCTTGCCGAGCGGGATCGAGCAGTTCTTC
cdr3_aa: CASSLPSGIEQFF
d_call: TRBD2
v_call: TRBV11-2
clone_size: many
j_call: TRBJ2-1